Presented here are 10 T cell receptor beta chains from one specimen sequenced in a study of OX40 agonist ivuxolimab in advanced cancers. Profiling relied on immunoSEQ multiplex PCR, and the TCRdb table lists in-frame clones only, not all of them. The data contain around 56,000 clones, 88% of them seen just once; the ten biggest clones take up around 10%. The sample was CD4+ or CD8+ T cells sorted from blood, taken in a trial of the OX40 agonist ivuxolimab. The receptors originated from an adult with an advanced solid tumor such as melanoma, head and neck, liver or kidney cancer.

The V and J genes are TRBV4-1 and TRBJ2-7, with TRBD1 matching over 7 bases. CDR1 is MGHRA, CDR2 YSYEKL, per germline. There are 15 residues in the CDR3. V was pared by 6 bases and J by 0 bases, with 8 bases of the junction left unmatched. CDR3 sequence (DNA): TGCGCCAGCAGGCAAAAAGCAGGGGGCTCCTACGAGCAGTACTTC. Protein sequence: CASRQKAGGSYEQYF.

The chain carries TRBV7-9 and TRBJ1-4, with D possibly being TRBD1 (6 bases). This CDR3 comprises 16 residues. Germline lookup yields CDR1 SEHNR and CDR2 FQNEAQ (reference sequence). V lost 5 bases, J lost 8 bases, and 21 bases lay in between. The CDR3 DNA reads TGTGCCAGCAGCAACCTACGCGGGGGCTTAGGGGAAAAACTGTTTTTT. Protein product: CASSNLRGGLGEKLFF.

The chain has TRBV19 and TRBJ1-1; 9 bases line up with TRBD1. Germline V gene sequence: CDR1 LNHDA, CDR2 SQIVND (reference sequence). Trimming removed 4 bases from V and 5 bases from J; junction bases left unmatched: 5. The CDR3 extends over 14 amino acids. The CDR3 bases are TGTGCCAGTAGTACAACAGGGGGCTTAACTGAAGCTTTCTTT. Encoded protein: CASSTTGGLTEAFF.

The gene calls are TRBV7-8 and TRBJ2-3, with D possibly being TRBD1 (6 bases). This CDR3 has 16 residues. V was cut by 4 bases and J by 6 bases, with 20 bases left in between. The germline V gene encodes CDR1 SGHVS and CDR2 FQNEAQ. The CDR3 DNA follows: TGTGCCAGCAGCTCCGAACCGGGACCAGGGGTGGATACGCAGTATTTT. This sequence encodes CASSSEPGPGVDTQYF.

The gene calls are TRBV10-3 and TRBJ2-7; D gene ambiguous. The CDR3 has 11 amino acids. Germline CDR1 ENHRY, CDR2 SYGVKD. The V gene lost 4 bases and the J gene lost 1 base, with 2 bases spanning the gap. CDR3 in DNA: TGTGCCATCAGTGGTTCCTACGAGCAGTACTTC. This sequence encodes CAISGSYEQYF.

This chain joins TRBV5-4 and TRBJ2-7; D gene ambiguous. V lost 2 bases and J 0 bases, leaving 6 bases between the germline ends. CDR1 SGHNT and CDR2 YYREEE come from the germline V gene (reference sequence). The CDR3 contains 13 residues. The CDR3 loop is CASSFESSYEQYF. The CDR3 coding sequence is TGTGCCAGCAGCTTTGAGAGCTCCTACGAGCAGTACTTC.

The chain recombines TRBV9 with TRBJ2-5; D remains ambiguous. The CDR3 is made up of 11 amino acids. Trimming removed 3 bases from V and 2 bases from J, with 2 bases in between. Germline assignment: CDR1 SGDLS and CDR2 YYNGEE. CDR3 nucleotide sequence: TGTGCCAGCAGCGGGCAAGAGACCCAGTACTTC. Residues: CASSGQETQYF.

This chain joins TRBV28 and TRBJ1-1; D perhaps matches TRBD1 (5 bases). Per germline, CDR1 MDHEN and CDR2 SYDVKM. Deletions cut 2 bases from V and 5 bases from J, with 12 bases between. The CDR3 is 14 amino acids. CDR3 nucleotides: TGTGCCAGCAGTTTAACGGGCTGGGGGACTGAAGCTTTCTTT. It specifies CASSLTGWGTEAFF.

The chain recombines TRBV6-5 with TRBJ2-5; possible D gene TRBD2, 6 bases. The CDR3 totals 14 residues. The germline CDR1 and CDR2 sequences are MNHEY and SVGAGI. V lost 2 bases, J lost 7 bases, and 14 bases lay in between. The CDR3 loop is CASSYGAGWGTQYF. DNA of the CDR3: TGTGCCAGCAGTTACGGGGCGGGGTGGGGGACCCAGTACTTC.

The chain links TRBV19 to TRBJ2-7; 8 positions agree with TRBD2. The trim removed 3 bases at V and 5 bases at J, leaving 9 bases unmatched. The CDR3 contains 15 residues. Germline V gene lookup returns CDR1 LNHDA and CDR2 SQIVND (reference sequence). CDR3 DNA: TGTGCCAGTAGTATGACTAGCGCCCTTTTGCACGAGCAGTACTTC. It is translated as CASSMTSALLHEQYF.